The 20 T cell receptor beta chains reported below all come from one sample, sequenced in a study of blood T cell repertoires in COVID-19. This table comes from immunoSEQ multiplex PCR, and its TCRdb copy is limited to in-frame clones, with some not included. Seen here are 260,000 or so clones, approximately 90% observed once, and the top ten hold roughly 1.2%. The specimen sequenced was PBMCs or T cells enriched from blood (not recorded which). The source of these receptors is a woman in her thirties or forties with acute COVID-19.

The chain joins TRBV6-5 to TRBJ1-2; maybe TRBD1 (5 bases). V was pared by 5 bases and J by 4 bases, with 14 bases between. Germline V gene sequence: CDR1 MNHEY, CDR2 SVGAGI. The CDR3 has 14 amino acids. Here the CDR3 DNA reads TGTGCCAGCAGTCCCACGACAGAAGCCTATGGCTACACCTTC. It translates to CASSPTTEAYGYTF.

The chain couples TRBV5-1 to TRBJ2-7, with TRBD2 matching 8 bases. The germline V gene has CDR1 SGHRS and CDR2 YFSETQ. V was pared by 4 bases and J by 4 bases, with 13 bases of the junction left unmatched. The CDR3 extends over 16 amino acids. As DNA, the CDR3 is TGCGCCAGCAGCCCCGCGGGAGGACACAATGGTTACGAGCAGTACTTC. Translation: CASSPAGGHNGYEQYF.

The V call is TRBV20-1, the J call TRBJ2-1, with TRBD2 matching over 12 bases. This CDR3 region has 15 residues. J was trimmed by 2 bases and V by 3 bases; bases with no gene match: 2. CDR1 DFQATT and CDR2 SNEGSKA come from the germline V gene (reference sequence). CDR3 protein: CSASRTSGTYNEQFF. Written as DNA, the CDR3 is TGCAGTGCTAGTCGGACTAGCGGGACCTACAATGAGCAGTTCTTC.

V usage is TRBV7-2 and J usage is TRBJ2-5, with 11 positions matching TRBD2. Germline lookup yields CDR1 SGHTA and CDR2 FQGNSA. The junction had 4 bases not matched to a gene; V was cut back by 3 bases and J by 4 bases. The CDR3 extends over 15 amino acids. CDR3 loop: CASSFAGTSGETQYF. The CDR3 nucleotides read TGTGCCAGCAGCTTCGCCGGGACTAGCGGAGAGACCCAGTACTTC.

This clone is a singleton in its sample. DNA of the CDR3: TGTGCCAGCAGCGCCCCCCGGGGGGGCGGGACGGAGACCCAGTACTTC. It encodes CASSAPRGGGTETQYF. This rearrangement joins TRBV5-6 to TRBJ2-5, with 8 bases that match TRBD2. This CDR3 is 16 amino acids long. CDR1 and CDR2 from the germline V gene are SGHDT and YYEEEE. The V and J ends lost 4 bases and 5 bases, in that order; junction bases with no gene match: 13.

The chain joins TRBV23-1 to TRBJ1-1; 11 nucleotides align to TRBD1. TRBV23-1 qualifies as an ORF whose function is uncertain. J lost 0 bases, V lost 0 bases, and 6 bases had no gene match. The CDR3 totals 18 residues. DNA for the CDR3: TGCGCCAGCAGTCAATCGGACAGGGGGCACTTTATGAACACTGAAGCTTTCTTT. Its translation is CASSQSDRGHFMNTEAFF.

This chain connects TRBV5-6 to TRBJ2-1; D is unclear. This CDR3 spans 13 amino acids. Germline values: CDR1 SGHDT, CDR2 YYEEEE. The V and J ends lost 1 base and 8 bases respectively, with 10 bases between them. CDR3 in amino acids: CASSLRRSDEQFF. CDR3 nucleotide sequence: TGTGCCAGCAGCTTGCGCAGAAGCGATGAGCAGTTCTTC.

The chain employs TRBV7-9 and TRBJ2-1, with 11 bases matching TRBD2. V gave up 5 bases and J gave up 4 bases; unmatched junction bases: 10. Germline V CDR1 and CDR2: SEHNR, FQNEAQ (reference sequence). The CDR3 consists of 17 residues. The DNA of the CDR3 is TGTGCCAGCAGCCCCCAGAGACTAGCGGGATCATACAATGAGCAGTTCTTC. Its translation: CASSPQRLAGSYNEQFF.

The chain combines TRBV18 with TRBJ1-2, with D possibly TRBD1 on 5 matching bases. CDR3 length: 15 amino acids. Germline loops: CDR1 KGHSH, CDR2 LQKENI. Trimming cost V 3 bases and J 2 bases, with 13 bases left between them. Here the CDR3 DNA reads TGTGCCAGCTCACCGGTGCGACAGACCAACTATGGCTACACCTTC. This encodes CASSPVRQTNYGYTF.

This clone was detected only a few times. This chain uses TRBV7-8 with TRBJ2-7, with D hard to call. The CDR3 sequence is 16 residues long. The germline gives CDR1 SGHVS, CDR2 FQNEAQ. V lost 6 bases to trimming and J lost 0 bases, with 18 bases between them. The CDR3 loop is CASSFGLYTSSYEQYF. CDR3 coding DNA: TGTGCCAGCAGTTTTGGGCTATACACGAGCTCCTACGAGCAGTACTTC. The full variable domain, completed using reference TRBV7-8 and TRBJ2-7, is GAGVSQSPRYKVAKRGQDVALRCDPISGHVSLFWYQQALGQGPEFLTYFQNEAQLDKSGLPSDRFFAERPEGSVSTLKIQRTQQEDSAVYLCASSFGLYTSSYEQYFGPGTRLTVT.

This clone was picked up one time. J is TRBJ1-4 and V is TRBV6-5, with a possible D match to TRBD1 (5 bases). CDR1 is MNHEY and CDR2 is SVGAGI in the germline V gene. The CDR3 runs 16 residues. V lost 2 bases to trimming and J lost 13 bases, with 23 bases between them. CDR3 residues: CASSYGTGVEEPRLFF. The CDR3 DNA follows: TGTGCCAGCAGTTACGGTACAGGAGTAGAGGAACCTAGACTGTTTTTT.

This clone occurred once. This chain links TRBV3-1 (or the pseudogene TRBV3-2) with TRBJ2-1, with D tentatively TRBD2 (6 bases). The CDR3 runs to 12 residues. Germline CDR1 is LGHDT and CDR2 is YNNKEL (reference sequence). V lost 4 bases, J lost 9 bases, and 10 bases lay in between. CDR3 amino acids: CASSPTGGEQFF. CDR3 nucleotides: TGTGCCAGCAGCCCCACCGGGGGTGAGCAGTTCTTC.

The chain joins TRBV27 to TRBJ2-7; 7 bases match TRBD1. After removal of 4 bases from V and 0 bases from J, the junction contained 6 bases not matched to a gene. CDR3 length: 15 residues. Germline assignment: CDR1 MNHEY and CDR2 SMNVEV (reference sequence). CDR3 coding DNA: TGTGCCAGCAGTTCGGCCCACAGGGGCTCCTACGAGCAGTACTTC. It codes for CASSSAHRGSYEQYF.

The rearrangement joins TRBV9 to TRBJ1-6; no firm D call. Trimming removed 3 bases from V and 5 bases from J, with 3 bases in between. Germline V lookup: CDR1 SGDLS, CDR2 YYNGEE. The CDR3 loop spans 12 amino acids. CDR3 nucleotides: TGTGCCAGCAGCGCCGATAATTCACCCCTCCACTTT. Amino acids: CASSADNSPLHF.

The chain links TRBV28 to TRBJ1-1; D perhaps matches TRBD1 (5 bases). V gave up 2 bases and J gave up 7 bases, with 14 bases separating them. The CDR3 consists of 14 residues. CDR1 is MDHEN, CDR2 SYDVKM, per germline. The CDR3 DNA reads TGTGCCAGCAGTTTACAGGGCCGTATAAATGAAGCTTTCTTT. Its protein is CASSLQGRINEAFF.

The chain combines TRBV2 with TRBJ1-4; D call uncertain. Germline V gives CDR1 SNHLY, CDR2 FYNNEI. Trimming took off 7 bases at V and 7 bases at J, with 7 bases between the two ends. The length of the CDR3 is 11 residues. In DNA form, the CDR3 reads TGTGCCAGCACCTATTCTGAAAAACTGTTTTTT. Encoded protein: CASTYSEKLFF.

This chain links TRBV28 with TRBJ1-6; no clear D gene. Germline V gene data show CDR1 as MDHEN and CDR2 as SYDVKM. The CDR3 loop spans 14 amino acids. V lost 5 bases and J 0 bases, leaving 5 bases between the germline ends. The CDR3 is CASSVGSYNSPLHF. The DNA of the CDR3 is TGTGCCAGCAGTGTCGGCTCCTATAATTCACCCCTCCACTTT.

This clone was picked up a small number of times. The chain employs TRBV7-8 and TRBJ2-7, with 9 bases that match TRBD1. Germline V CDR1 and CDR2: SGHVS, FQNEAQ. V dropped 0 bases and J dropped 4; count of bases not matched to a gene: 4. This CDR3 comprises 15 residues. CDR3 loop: CASSLARTGAYEQYV. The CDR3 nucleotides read TGTGCCAGCAGCTTAGCCCGGACAGGGGCATACGAGCAGTACGTC.

The chain's CDR3 is CASSLGAGTGDYEQYV. In DNA, the CDR3 is TGTGCCAGCAGCTTGGGGGCAGGGACAGGGGACTACGAGCAGTACGTC. J is TRBJ2-7 and V is TRBV5-6, with 10 bases identical to TRBD1. There are 16 residues in the CDR3. The germline CDR1 and CDR2 sequences are SGHDT and YYEEEE. V shed 0 bases and J 3 bases; nucleotides not matched to a gene: 6.

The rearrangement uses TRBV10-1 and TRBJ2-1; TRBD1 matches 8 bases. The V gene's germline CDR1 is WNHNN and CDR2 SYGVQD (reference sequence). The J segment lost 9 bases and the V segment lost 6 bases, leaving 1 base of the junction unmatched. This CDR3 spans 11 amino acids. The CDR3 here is CASRDRAEQFF. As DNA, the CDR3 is TGCGCCAGCAGGGACAGGGCTGAGCAGTTCTTC.